The T cell receptor (beta chain) under discussion was sequenced for a study of shared clonotypes between healthy human individuals. Study results and caveats: Generation of non-shared clonotypes was less probable than generation of clonotypes shared by all four donors. Among the subsets, naive ones generally showed larger estimated richness than memory ones.

A note on this clone: Its cognate antigen is unknown.

The CDR3 contains 13 residues. CDR1 and CDR2 from the germline V gene are MNHEY and SMNVEV (reference sequence). With 4 bases removed from V and 5 bases from J, the gap between germline ends came to 9 bases. Genomic DNA per cell subset filled all wells of several immunoSEQ plates. Original data processing: ImmunoSEQ junction-only sequences lacked quality scores, so their filtering differed. The assay was immunoSEQ multiplex PCR, and TCRdb's table has in-frame clones only and misses some. The DNA gave D and trimming, while V, J and clone size come from that table. This sample has 2 million to 3 million clones; approximately 94% occur once, and the top ten carry around 0.37%.

The sequencing input was naive CD4+ T cells from PBMCs. The subset is: CD45RA+ positively selected. This TCR was sampled from a man aged 18 to 30 in good health. Some clones in this sample may be carry-over from other donors' samples. The V call is TRBV27, the J call TRBJ2-1; no clear D gene. The CDR3: CASSWVVNNEQFF. CDR3 nucleotides: TGTGCCAGCAGTTGGGTAGTGAACAATGAGCAGTTCTTC.